The 17 T cell receptor beta chains presented below share a single source sample, sequenced in a study of shared clonotypes between healthy human individuals. This table comes from immunoSEQ multiplex PCR, and its TCRdb copy is limited to in-frame clones, with some not included. Of hundreds of thousands of clones listed, 90% to 95% are singletons. CD8 cells classed as naive were CD45RO-negative and positively selected for CCR7, excluding terminally differentiated effector memory CD45RA+ cells. Sequencing was performed on naive CD8+ T cells sorted from blood. The receptors were sampled from a man aged 25-40 years in good health.

The chain carries TRBV27 and TRBJ2-7, with D possibly being TRBD2 (6 bases). With 7 bases removed from V and 0 bases from J, the gap between germline ends came to 13 bases. From germline, CDR1 is MNHEY and CDR2 SMNVEV (reference sequence). The CDR3 length is 14 residues. This CDR3 is CASIWRGLSYEQYF. The CDR3 DNA is TGTGCCAGCATTTGGCGGGGCCTCTCCTACGAGCAGTACTTC.

CDR3: CASSWSLAGAYEQYF. CDR3 nucleotide sequence: TGTGCCAGCAGCTGGTCCCTAGCGGGAGCCTACGAGCAGTACTTC. The V and J genes are TRBV5-6 and TRBJ2-7; 10 positions agree with TRBD2. This CDR3 comprises 15 residues. Germline CDR1 SGHDT, CDR2 YYEEEE. Trimming at V came to 3 bases and at J to 2 bases, leaving 5 bases not matched to a gene.

This chain connects TRBV6-5 to TRBJ1-5, with TRBD1 as a possible D gene (5 bases). Trimming removed 6 bases from V and 3 bases from J, with 12 bases in between. The CDR3 consists of 14 residues. The germline gives CDR1 MNHEY, CDR2 SVGAGI. The chain's CDR3 is CASSYLGVNQPQHF. CDR3 coding DNA: TGTGCCAGCAGCTACCTGGGGGTCAATCAGCCCCAGCATTTT.

The V gene is TRBV18, the J gene TRBJ1-1; TRBD1 matches 7 bases. V lost 4 bases, J lost 4 bases, and 9 bases stayed unmatched. Germline V gene sequence: CDR1 KGHSH, CDR2 LQKENI. CDR3 length: 15 residues. CDR3 bases: TGTGCCAGCTCACAGGGGGCCGGGGGCGGCACTGAAGCTTTCTTT. It yields the protein CASSQGAGGGTEAFF.

The rearrangement uses TRBV4-3 and TRBJ2-3, with 14 bases matching TRBD2. J lost 3 bases, V lost 2 bases, and 13 bases had no gene match. This CDR3 contains 20 residues. Germline V gene sequence: CDR1 LGHNA, CDR2 YSLEER. The chain's CDR3 is CASSQRLAGGPEVLTDTQYF. The CDR3 region has the DNA TGCGCCAGCAGCCAACGACTAGCGGGAGGGCCCGAGGTTCTAACAGATACGCAGTATTTT.

The chain links TRBV25-1 to TRBJ1-4, with a tentative D call TRBD1 (5 bases). CDR3 length equals 15 residues. Deletions cut 5 bases from V and 6 bases from J, with 16 bases between. Germline CDR1 is MGHDK and CDR2 is SYGVNS. In DNA form, the CDR3 reads TGTGCCAGCAGTTGGGGGACGGGGGTGGATGAAAAACTGTTTTTT. It specifies CASSWGTGVDEKLFF. The full variable domain, completed using reference TRBV25-1 and TRBJ1-4, is EADIYQTPRYLVIGTGKKITLECSQTMGHDKMYWYQQDPGMELHLIHYSYGVNSTEKGDLSSESTVSRIRTEHFPLTLESARPSHTSQYLCASSWGTGVDEKLFFGSGTQLSVL.

V and J are TRBV6-5 and TRBJ1-2; possibly TRBD1 for D (5 bases). Germline CDR1 MNHEY, CDR2 SVGAGI. This CDR3 region has 14 residues. Deletions cut 3 bases from V and 4 bases from J, with 12 bases between. CDR3 in amino acids: CASSYTGAFYGYTF. In nucleotides, the CDR3 is TGTGCCAGCAGTTATACCGGGGCCTTCTATGGCTACACCTTC.

The rearrangement joins TRBV6-1 to TRBJ2-5; 8 bases line up with TRBD1. This CDR3 spans 16 amino acids. V gave up 2 bases and J gave up 4 bases; unmatched junction bases: 9. In germline, CDR1 is MNHNS, CDR2 SASEGT. This chain's CDR3 is CASSELAGQGGETQYF. Written as DNA, the CDR3 is TGTGCCAGCAGTGAATTAGCCGGACAGGGAGGAGAGACCCAGTACTTC.

The chain uses TRBV27 and TRBJ2-7, with 12 bases aligning to TRBD1. Per the germline V gene, CDR1 is MNHEY and CDR2 is SMNVEV (reference sequence). The CDR3 consists of 19 residues. V lost 0 bases and J lost 3; bases outside the gene matches: 12. The CDR3 sequence is CASSLSWGPGQGAHYEQYF. The CDR3 bases are TGTGCCAGCAGTTTATCGTGGGGTCCGGGACAGGGGGCCCACTACGAGCAGTACTTC.

The chain has TRBV9 and TRBJ2-3; D not certain. Between the trimmed V and J ends, which lost 0 bases and 4 bases, there was a span of 9 bases. The CDR3 covers 14 residues. The V gene's germline CDR1 is SGDLS and CDR2 YYNGEE. The CDR3 DNA reads TGTGCCAGCAGCGTAGACGGGTATTCAGATACGCAGTATTTT. Protein sequence: CASSVDGYSDTQYF.

The chain has TRBV28 and TRBJ2-1; TRBD1 agrees at 7 bases. Trimming took 6 bases from V and 4 from J; bases not matched to a gene: 9. The germline V gene encodes CDR1 MDHEN and CDR2 SYDVKM. This CDR3 has 15 amino acids. Here the CDR3 DNA reads TGTGCCAGCAGCGGTCCCGGGACAGTTTACAATGAGCAGTTCTTC. This encodes CASSGPGTVYNEQFF.

The chain has TRBV6-1 and TRBJ1-4, with unresolved D. The germline V gene has CDR1 MNHNS and CDR2 SASEGT. The CDR3 is 18 amino acids. The V end lost 1 base, the J end lost 7 bases, and 22 bases lay between the germline ends. The CDR3 region is CASSEDQLATEIVEKLFF. The CDR3 coding sequence is TGTGCCAGCAGTGAAGACCAACTTGCGACGGAGATCGTTGAAAAACTGTTTTTT.

The V and J genes are TRBV28 and TRBJ2-5; D perhaps matches TRBD2 (6 bases). Trimming removed 2 bases from V and 5 bases from J, with 15 bases in between. The CDR3 sequence is 15 residues long. The germline V gene has CDR1 MDHEN and CDR2 SYDVKM. CDR3 protein: CASSLAGSRGETQYF. The CDR3, as DNA: TGTGCCAGCAGTTTAGCGGGATCTCGGGGCGAGACCCAGTACTTC.

This clone was detected once. The CDR3 loop reads CASSTKGWTNYEQYF. The CDR3 nucleotides are TGTGCCAGCAGTACCAAGGGCTGGACCAACTACGAGCAGTACTTC. The chain uses TRBV27 and TRBJ2-7; D unclear. Germline V gives CDR1 MNHEY, CDR2 SMNVEV (reference sequence). Trimming stripped 5 bases from V and 3 bases from J, with 17 bases between. CDR3 size: 15 residues.

The chain combines TRBV6-1 with TRBJ1-4; D unclear. This CDR3 is built from 13 residues. The V and J ends lost 5 bases and 3 bases respectively, with 7 bases between them. Germline CDR1 is MNHNS and CDR2 is SASEGT. In nucleotides, the CDR3 is TGTGCCAGCAGTCCCGACGCTAATGAAAAACTGTTTTTT. Protein product: CASSPDANEKLFF.

The V gene is TRBV28, the J gene TRBJ2-1; TRBD2 aligns across 7 bases. Germline lookup yields CDR1 MDHEN and CDR2 SYDVKM. V was clipped by 3 bases and J by 5 bases; unmatched bases: 7. This CDR3 region has 15 residues. CDR3 sequence: CASSFPWGGDNEQFF. The DNA for the CDR3 is TGTGCCAGCAGTTTCCCATGGGGGGGGGACAATGAGCAGTTCTTC.

The gene calls are TRBV27 and TRBJ2-7; TRBD1 matches at 7 bases. Germline V CDR1 and CDR2: MNHEY, SMNVEV (reference sequence). The CDR3 consists of 17 residues. V was clipped by 8 bases and J by 2 bases; unmatched bases: 18. The CDR3 reads CASGSGTVRGNPYEQYF. The CDR3 nucleotides read TGTGCCAGCGGTTCCGGGACAGTTAGGGGGAATCCCTACGAGCAGTACTTC.